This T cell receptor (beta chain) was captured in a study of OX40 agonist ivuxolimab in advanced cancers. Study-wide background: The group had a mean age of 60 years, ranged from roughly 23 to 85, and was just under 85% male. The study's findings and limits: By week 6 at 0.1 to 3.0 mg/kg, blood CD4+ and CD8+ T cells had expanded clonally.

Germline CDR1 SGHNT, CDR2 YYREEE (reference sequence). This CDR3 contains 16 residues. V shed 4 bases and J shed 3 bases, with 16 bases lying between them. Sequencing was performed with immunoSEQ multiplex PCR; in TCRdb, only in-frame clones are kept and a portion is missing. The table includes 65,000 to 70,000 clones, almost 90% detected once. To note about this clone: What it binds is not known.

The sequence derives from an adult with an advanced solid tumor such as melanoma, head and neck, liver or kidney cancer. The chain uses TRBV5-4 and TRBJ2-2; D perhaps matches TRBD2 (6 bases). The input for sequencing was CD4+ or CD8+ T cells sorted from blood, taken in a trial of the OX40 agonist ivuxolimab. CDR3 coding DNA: TGTGCCAGCAGCGGCCGGGACTTCTCGGACACCGGGGAGCTGTTTTTT. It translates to CASSGRDFSDTGELFF.